Listed below are T cell receptor beta chains from one sample, sequenced in a study of control samples from healthy donors and cancer patients. Libraries were prepared by immunoSEQ multiplex PCR; TCRdb keeps only in-frame clonotypes and omits some of them. The sample records 20,000 to 30,000 clones, around 90% being singletons. Sequenced material: PBMCs. Every receptor here comes from a man aged 50 or older with lung cancer. Both conserved end residues are part of each CDR3. The order of the fields is clone size, D gene, J gene, V gene, CDR3 DNA, CDR3 protein. D genes are given only for firm matches. Only some rows state a clone size, as once, few, many or a class for expanded clones.

abundance: once
d_gene: TRBD1
j_gene: TRBJ2-3
v_gene: TRBV3-1/TRBV3-2
CDR3nt: TGTGCCAGCAGCCACCCGGGACAGGGGGCGAGAACAGATACGCAGTATTTT
CDR3aa: CASSHPGQGARTDTQYF

abundance: .
d_gene: .
j_gene: TRBJ1-2
v_gene: TRBV11-2
CDR3nt: TGTGCCAGCAGCTTAGATGGGGACGGCTACACCTTC
CDR3aa: CASSLDGDGYTF

abundance: .
d_gene: .
j_gene: TRBJ2-2
v_gene: TRBV4-3
CDR3nt: TGCGCCAGCAGCCAATTTACCGGTAGCACCGGGGAGCTGTTTTTT
CDR3aa: CASSQFTGSTGELFF

abundance: .
d_gene: TRBD1
j_gene: TRBJ1-2
v_gene: TRBV4-3
CDR3nt: TGCGCCAGCAGAGGGGGACAGGGGATCCCTTATGGCTACACCTTC
CDR3aa: CASRGGQGIPYGYTF

abundance: .
d_gene: .
j_gene: TRBJ1-2
v_gene: TRBV7-9
CDR3nt: TGTGCCAGCAGCCCCGACACTGTCTACGGCTACACCTTC
CDR3aa: CASSPDTVYGYTF

abundance: .
d_gene: .
j_gene: TRBJ1-5
v_gene: TRBV5-1
CDR3nt: TGCGCCAGCAGCTTGGAGCGGGGACAGCCCCAGCATTTT
CDR3aa: CASSLERGQPQHF

abundance: once
d_gene: .
j_gene: TRBJ2-1
v_gene: TRBV9
CDR3nt: TGTGCCAGCAGCGTAGAAGGGACTTCCTACAATGAGCAGTTCTTC
CDR3aa: CASSVEGTSYNEQFF

abundance: .
d_gene: TRBD1
j_gene: TRBJ2-2
v_gene: TRBV6-1
CDR3nt: TGTGCCAGCAGTGAAGTGGGACAGGCTGGGACCGGGGAGCTGTTTTTT
CDR3aa: CASSEVGQAGTGELFF

abundance: .
d_gene: TRBD2
j_gene: TRBJ2-2
v_gene: TRBV7-3
CDR3nt: TGTGCCAGCAGCTCCGGGACTAGCGGGAGCGGGGAGCTGTTTTTT
CDR3aa: CASSSGTSGSGELFF

abundance: few
d_gene: .
j_gene: TRBJ2-7
v_gene: TRBV7-8
CDR3nt: TGTGCCAGCAGCTTAGTGCGGACTCAACCCCTCGAGCAGTACTTC
CDR3aa: CASSLVRTQPLEQYF

abundance: .
d_gene: .
j_gene: TRBJ1-3
v_gene: TRBV28
CDR3nt: TGTGCCAGCAGCCAACGGGCCTCTTATAAAAACATGGGGGATTTT
CDR3aa: CASSQRASYKNMGDF

abundance: .
d_gene: .
j_gene: TRBJ1-3
v_gene: TRBV7-2
CDR3nt: TGTGCCAGCAGCTTAGGGGTAAACTCTGGAAACACCATATATTTT
CDR3aa: CASSLGVNSGNTIYF

abundance: .
d_gene: .
j_gene: TRBJ2-2
v_gene: TRBV18
CDR3nt: TGTGCCAGCTCACCCGGGGCCCGGGGAACCGGGGAGCTGTTTTTT
CDR3aa: CASSPGARGTGELFF

abundance: .
d_gene: .
j_gene: TRBJ2-1
v_gene: TRBV6-6
CDR3nt: TGTGCCAGCAGTTTGGGGTATGAGCAGTTCTTC
CDR3aa: CASSLGYEQFF

abundance: .
d_gene: .
j_gene: TRBJ1-5
v_gene: TRBV15
CDR3nt: TGTGCCACCAGCAGAGGCGGGATAAGGTTGAGTAGCAATCAGCCCCAGCATTTT
CDR3aa: CATSRGGIRLSSNQPQHF

abundance: once
d_gene: .
j_gene: TRBJ2-2
v_gene: TRBV9
CDR3nt: TGTGCCAGCAGACAGGGTAACAACACCGGGGAGCTGTTTTTT
CDR3aa: CASRQGNNTGELFF

abundance: .
d_gene: TRBD1
j_gene: TRBJ1-2
v_gene: TRBV27
CDR3nt: TGTGCCAGCAGTAGACAGGGCTTGGATGGCTACACCTTC
CDR3aa: CASSRQGLDGYTF

abundance: .
d_gene: .
j_gene: TRBJ2-5
v_gene: TRBV28
CDR3nt: TGTGCCAGCAGTTCCAGGGTAGAAGAGACCCAGTACTTC
CDR3aa: CASSSRVEETQYF

abundance: .
d_gene: .
j_gene: TRBJ2-7
v_gene: TRBV10-3
CDR3nt: TGTGCCATCAGTGATGGGGTCCTCAGCTCCTACGAGCAGTACTTC
CDR3aa: CAISDGVLSSYEQYF

abundance: .
d_gene: .
j_gene: TRBJ1-2
v_gene: TRBV6-5
CDR3nt: TGTGCCAGCAGTTACCTTGCCAGGGAAAGTTCCGGCTACACCTTC
CDR3aa: CASSYLARESSGYTF

abundance: .
d_gene: TRBD1
j_gene: TRBJ1-1
v_gene: TRBV4-3
CDR3nt: TGCGCCAGCAGCCGCGACAGGGGAGTCGAAGCTTTCTTT
CDR3aa: CASSRDRGVEAFF

abundance: once
d_gene: .
j_gene: TRBJ1-5
v_gene: TRBV6-2/TRBV6-3
CDR3nt: TGTGCCAGCAGTCCAGGGTCCACCAATCAGCCCCAGCATTTT
CDR3aa: CASSPGSTNQPQHF

abundance: once
d_gene: .
j_gene: TRBJ2-1
v_gene: TRBV11-3
CDR3nt: TGTGCCAGCAGCTTAGTCTCTGGGGGGGAGCAGTTCTTC
CDR3aa: CASSLVSGGEQFF

abundance: .
d_gene: TRBD2
j_gene: TRBJ2-7
v_gene: TRBV10-3
CDR3nt: TGTGCCATCAGTGAACGACTAGCTTCCTACGAGCAGTACTTC
CDR3aa: CAISERLASYEQYF

abundance: .
d_gene: .
j_gene: TRBJ1-4
v_gene: TRBV3-1/TRBV3-2
CDR3nt: TGTGCCAGCAGCCAAGAGGGGCTAACTAATGAAAAACTGTTTTTT
CDR3aa: CASSQEGLTNEKLFF

abundance: few
d_gene: .
j_gene: TRBJ2-7
v_gene: TRBV7-2
CDR3nt: TGTGCCAGCAGCTTAGCGGGCCCCCCGGTCGGGGAGCAGTACTTC
CDR3aa: CASSLAGPPVGEQYF

abundance: .
d_gene: TRBD1
j_gene: TRBJ2-7
v_gene: TRBV7-2
CDR3nt: TGTGCCAGCAGGGCCCAGGGGGCGCCCTTCTACGAGCAGTACTTC
CDR3aa: CASRAQGAPFYEQYF

abundance: .
d_gene: .
j_gene: TRBJ1-3
v_gene: TRBV19
CDR3nt: TGTGCCAGTAGTGGAGAGAGACCGTACTCTGGAAACACCATATATTTT
CDR3aa: CASSGERPYSGNTIYF

abundance: few
d_gene: .
j_gene: TRBJ1-5
v_gene: TRBV2
CDR3nt: TGTGCCAGCACCTTCGCGAGCAATCAGCCCCAGCATTTT
CDR3aa: CASTFASNQPQHF

abundance: few
d_gene: .
j_gene: TRBJ1-1
v_gene: TRBV3-1/TRBV3-2
CDR3nt: TGTGCCAGCAGCCCAAGTAACACTGAAGCTTTCTTT
CDR3aa: CASSPSNTEAFF

abundance: .
d_gene: .
j_gene: TRBJ2-2
v_gene: TRBV7-2
CDR3nt: TGTGCCAGCAGCTTCGGAGGCGAAGCAGCGAACACCGGGGAGCTGTTTTTT
CDR3aa: CASSFGGEAANTGELFF

abundance: .
d_gene: .
j_gene: TRBJ1-2
v_gene: TRBV9
CDR3nt: TGTGCCAGCAGCGTCGATGGGGGCCGTGGCTACACCTTC
CDR3aa: CASSVDGGRGYTF

abundance: .
d_gene: .
j_gene: TRBJ1-5
v_gene: TRBV24-1
CDR3nt: TGTGCCACCAGTCCTTCAAGGGGTAGCAATCAGCCCCAGCATTTT
CDR3aa: CATSPSRGSNQPQHF

abundance: .
d_gene: .
j_gene: TRBJ1-1
v_gene: TRBV24-1
CDR3nt: TGTGCCACCAGTGAGACGGGAACTGAAGCTTTCTTT
CDR3aa: CATSETGTEAFF

abundance: once
d_gene: TRBD1
j_gene: TRBJ2-7
v_gene: TRBV18
CDR3nt: TGTGCCAGCTCACCCGCGACAGGGCGCTACGAGCAGTACTTC
CDR3aa: CASSPATGRYEQYF

abundance: .
d_gene: TRBD1
j_gene: TRBJ2-3
v_gene: TRBV5-1
CDR3nt: TGCGCCAGCAGCTTGGGTGGGACAGGGGGAGATACGCAGTATTTT
CDR3aa: CASSLGGTGGDTQYF

abundance: .
d_gene: .
j_gene: TRBJ1-5
v_gene: TRBV15
CDR3nt: TGTGCCACCAGCAGGCGGGGGGCCGGCAATCAGCCCCAGCATTTT
CDR3aa: CATSRRGAGNQPQHF

abundance: once
d_gene: .
j_gene: TRBJ1-6
v_gene: TRBV2
CDR3nt: TGTGCCAGCGGGTCTCTGAGGGATTCACCCCTCCACTTT
CDR3aa: CASGSLRDSPLHF

abundance: .
d_gene: .
j_gene: TRBJ1-1
v_gene: TRBV14
CDR3nt: TGTGCCAGCAGCCAAGATAAGGGGAACACTGAAGCTTTCTTT
CDR3aa: CASSQDKGNTEAFF

abundance: .
d_gene: .
j_gene: TRBJ1-1
v_gene: TRBV6-6
CDR3nt: TGTGCCAGCAGTTACTCAGGGAAGGCTGAAGCTTTCTTT
CDR3aa: CASSYSGKAEAFF

abundance: .
d_gene: TRBD2
j_gene: TRBJ2-1
v_gene: TRBV9
CDR3nt: TGTGCCAGCAGCGTAGGCGGGGGTTTCGATGAGCAGTTCTTC
CDR3aa: CASSVGGGFDEQFF

abundance: .
d_gene: TRBD2
j_gene: TRBJ2-7
v_gene: TRBV7-2
CDR3nt: TGTGCCAGCAGCTCCGTAGCGGGGGACTACGAGCAGTACTTC
CDR3aa: CASSSVAGDYEQYF